A selection of T cell receptor beta chains follows, all from one sample in a study of T cells in Graves' hyperthyroidism and ophthalmopathy. MiXCR, run by TCRdb on the multiplex PCR reads, gives a single entry per CDR3 protein. The sample carries about 480,000 distinct CDR3 sequences, 13% to 15% recorded once. Sequenced material: blood. Receptor source: a woman younger than 30 with Graves' hyperthyroidism. Each CDR3 is given with its conserved first and last residue. A D gene is named only where the DNA matches it firmly. Only some rows state a clone size, as once, few, many or a class for expanded clones.

D,J,V,size,CDR3,DNA
TRBD2,TRBJ2-1,TRBV12-3/TRBV12-4,few,CASSWTSGPEQFF,TGTGCCAGCAGTTGGACTAGCGGACCTGAGCAGTTCTTC
-,TRBJ1-5,TRBV24-1,few,CATSDPLGREEYSNQPQHF,TGTGCCACCAGTGATCCCCTCGGACGGGAGGAATATAGCAATCAGCCCCAGCATTTT
-,TRBJ1-1,TRBV12-3/TRBV12-4,many,CASTPRAGTAEAFF,TGTGCCAGCACCCCCAGGGCGGGCACGGCTGAAGCTTTCTTT
-,TRBJ2-1,TRBV7-6,-,CASSSPGVKNEQFF,TGTGCCAGCAGCTCCCCCGGGGTAAAGAATGAGCAGTTCTTC
-,TRBJ2-5,TRBV7-9,-,CASSLARTQETQYF,TGTGCCAGCAGCTTAGCGCGGACACAAGAGACCCAGTACTTC
-,TRBJ2-2,TRBV19,many,CATRVQNTGELFF,TGTGCCACCAGGGTTCAGAACACCGGGGAGCTGTTTTTT
-,TRBJ2-7,TRBV7-2,many,CASSFSAVHEQYF,TGTGCCAGCAGCTTTTCTGCAGTCCACGAGCAGTACTTC
-,TRBJ1-1,TRBV10-2,-,CASRGVLNTEAFF,TGCGCCAGCCGGGGGGTTTTGAACACTGAAGCTTTCTTT
-,TRBJ2-3,TRBV20-1,many,CSASSGTESTDTQYF,TGCAGTGCTAGCTCCGGGACGGAAAGCACAGATACGCAGTATTTT
-,TRBJ2-1,TRBV5-1,few,CASSIAAGSSYNEQFF,TGCGCCAGCAGCATAGCTGCCGGGAGCTCCTACAATGAGCAGTTCTTC
-,TRBJ1-2,TRBV12-3/TRBV12-4,many,CASSFPARGAAGYTF,TGTGCCAGCAGTTTTCCCGCCCGTGGGGCTGCTGGCTACACCTTC
-,TRBJ2-3,TRBV24-1,many,CASGTDRVPDTQYF,TGTGCCAGCGGGACAGATAGAGTTCCAGATACGCAGTATTTT
TRBD2,TRBJ2-1,TRBV12-3/TRBV12-4,many,CASRVLAGDDEQFF,TGTGCCAGCAGAGTTCTAGCGGGAGACGATGAGCAGTTCTTC
TRBD1,TRBJ1-1,TRBV19,few,CASSRQGSVNTEAFF,TGTGCCAGTAGTAGACAGGGATCGGTGAACACTGAAGCTTTCTTT
-,TRBJ2-2,TRBV12-3/TRBV12-4,many,CASSDGDLSTGELFF,TGTGCCAGCAGTGATGGGGATCTCAGCACCGGGGAGCTGTTTTTT
-,TRBJ2-3,TRBV5-4,few,CASSLDPNGDTQYF,TGTGCCAGCAGCTTGGACCCAAACGGAGATACGCAGTATTTT
TRBD1,TRBJ1-5,TRBV2,many,CASRGTGPSNQPQHF,TGTGCCAGCAGGGGGACAGGGCCTAGCAATCAGCCCCAGCATTTT
-,TRBJ2-2,TRBV6-5,many,CASSYQSGVTNTGELFF,TGTGCCAGCAGTTACCAATCAGGGGTGACGAACACCGGGGAGCTGTTTTTT
-,TRBJ1-2,TRBV7-3,many,CASSLGDRPSGYTF,TGTGCCAGCAGCTTAGGGGACCGACCTAGCGGCTACACCTTC
-,TRBJ1-3,TRBV19,many,CASSMSAGGPGNTIYF,TGTGCCAGTAGTATGTCGGCGGGCGGCCCTGGAAACACCATATATTTT
-,TRBJ2-3,TRBV6-5,many,CASSYSRTVGADTQYF,TGTGCCAGCAGTTACTCGCGGACAGTAGGCGCAGATACGCAGTATTTT
-,TRBJ2-3,TRBV7-6,few,CASSLDYPTSTDTQYF,TGTGCCAGCAGCTTAGACTACCCCACTAGCACAGATACGCAGTATTTT
TRBD1,TRBJ2-3,TRBV19,few,CASSIYGTGIPDTQYF,TGTGCCAGTAGTATATACGGGACAGGGATCCCAGATACGCAGTATTTT
TRBD2,TRBJ2-7,TRBV12-5,many,CASGPVSGRAFGEQYF,TGTGCTAGTGGCCCCGTTAGCGGGAGGGCCTTCGGGGAGCAGTACTTC
TRBD1,TRBJ2-1,TRBV12-5,many,CASGPPTGGSYNEQFF,TGTGCTAGTGGTCCCCCGACAGGGGGCTCCTACAATGAGCAGTTCTTC
-,TRBJ1-4,TRBV4-1,few,CASSQRDNEKLFF,TGCGCCAGCAGCCAGAGGGATAATGAAAAACTGTTTTTT
-,TRBJ2-6,TRBV3-1,-,CASSQDVVLSGANVLTF,TGTGCCAGCAGCCAAGATGTAGTGTTATCTGGGGCCAACGTCCTGACTTTC
-,TRBJ1-2,TRBV13,many,CASSARVNYGYTF,TGTGCCAGCAGCGCCAGGGTTAACTATGGCTACACCTTC
-,TRBJ2-2,TRBV6-1,-,CASSPLPPPNTGELFF,TGTGCCAGCTCACCACTCCCACCTCCGAACACCGGGGAGCTGTTTTTT
TRBD2,TRBJ2-1,TRBV5-1,few,CASSLGPLAGGMDEQFF,TGCGCCAGCAGCTTGGGGCCCTTAGCGGGAGGGATGGATGAGCAGTTCTTC
-,TRBJ1-5,TRBV27,many,CASSFPDQPQHF,TGTGCCAGCAGTTTTCCTGATCAGCCCCAGCATTTT
TRBD1,TRBJ1-3,TRBV18,few,CASSPLRTGSGPSGNTIYF,TGTGCCAGCTCACCACTGAGGACAGGGAGCGGTCCCTCTGGAAACACCATATATTTT
-,TRBJ2-6,TRBV2,many,CASSGGLANSGANVLTF,TGTGCCAGCAGTGGCGGACTGGCAAACTCTGGGGCCAACGTCCTGACTTTC
TRBD1,TRBJ1-1,TRBV12-3/TRBV12-4,many,CASSPPRFGQGRGNTEAFF,TGTGCCAGCAGTCCCCCGAGGTTCGGACAGGGACGTGGGAACACTGAAGCTTTCTTT
-,TRBJ1-1,TRBV30,many,CAWSRAVTTFF,TGTGCCTGGAGTCGGGCGGTAACAACTTTCTTT
TRBD2,TRBJ2-7,TRBV29-1,many,CSVARVAGEGYEQYF,TGCAGCGTCGCACGCGTAGCGGGAGAGGGGTACGAGCAGTACTTC
-,TRBJ1-1,TRBV5-7,few,CASSFGDRLNTEAFF,TGTGCCAGCAGCTTTGGAGACAGGCTGAACACTGAAGCTTTCTTT
-,TRBJ1-3,TRBV7-7,many,CASSLGLPSSGNTIYF,TGTGCTAGCAGCTTAGGACTGCCAAGCTCTGGAAACACCATATATTTT
TRBD2,TRBJ2-3,TRBV24-1,many,CATSDQLAGQGRGTDTQYF,TGTGCCACCAGTGACCAACTAGCGGGCCAGGGTAGAGGCACAGATACGCAGTATTTT
-,TRBJ2-2,TRBV24-1,many,CATSDLRTGELFF,TGTGCCACCAGTGATTTGCGCACCGGGGAGCTGTTTTTT
TRBD2,TRBJ2-3,TRBV12-3/TRBV12-4,many,CASSLLRGGPASTDTQYF,TGTGCCAGCAGTCTATTGCGGGGGGGACCCGCTAGCACAGATACGCAGTATTTT
-,TRBJ1-5,TRBV30,few,CAWTSGANQPQHF,TGTGCCTGGACGTCAGGGGCCAATCAGCCCCAGCATTTT
TRBD1,TRBJ2-1,TRBV12-3/TRBV12-4,few,CASSPGKGQGDNEQLF,TGTGCCAGCAGCCCCGGGAAGGGACAGGGAGACAATGAGCAGCTCTTC